The 30 T cell receptor beta chains in this list originate from one sample, sequenced in a study of shared clonotypes between healthy human individuals. The repertoire was sequenced with immunoSEQ multiplex PCR; TCRdb's copy has only in-frame clones and lacks some. The sample shows approximately 2.5 million clones, roughly nine tenths of them seen only once. The specimen was naive CD4+ T cells sorted from blood. The sample's subset: CD45RA+ positively selected. The receptors were gathered from a young man in good health.

The rearrangement uses TRBV18 and TRBJ2-7; no firm D call. The germline CDR1 and CDR2 sequences are KGHSH and LQKENI. V lost 3 bases and J lost 9, with 21 bases in between. The CDR3 extends over 15 amino acids. The CDR3 nucleotides are TGTGCCAGCTCACCGGGCGACGCGGCCCGCCTTCGGCAGTACTTC. Amino acids: CASSPGDAARLRQYF.

V is TRBV5-5 and J is TRBJ2-2; the D is unclear. V was clipped by 0 bases and J by 2 bases, with 8 bases between them. Germline loops: CDR1 SGHKS, CDR2 YYEKEE (reference sequence). This CDR3 is 15 amino acids long. CDR3 sequence (DNA): TGTGCCAGCAGCTTGGTTGGGGTCAACACCGGGGAGCTGTTTTTT. Translation gives CASSLVGVNTGELFF.

With respect to this clone: Other DNA sequences of this sample code for an identical CDR3. The chain couples TRBV6-6 to TRBJ2-3; TRBD2 might be the D (6 bases). This CDR3 has 11 residues. CDR1 and CDR2 from the germline V gene are MNHNY and SVGAGI (reference sequence). Trimming left V 6 bases short and J 6 bases short, with 7 bases between. CDR3 sequence: CASSRGDTQYF. CDR3 nucleotide sequence: TGTGCCAGCAGCCGGGGGGATACGCAGTATTTT.

On this clone itself: The same CDR3 can be traced to other DNA sequences in this sample. The rearrangement uses TRBV7-2 and TRBJ2-5, with TRBD2 as a possible D gene (6 bases). CDR1 is SGHTA and CDR2 is FQGNSA in the germline V gene. The CDR3 extends over 13 amino acids. V shed 5 bases and J shed 5 bases, with 12 bases lying between them. CDR3 residues: CASSRGGVETQYF. The CDR3 DNA reads as TGTGCCAGCAGCCGAGGAGGGGTTGAGACCCAGTACTTC.

This sequence joins TRBV10-3 and TRBJ2-7, with D hard to call. The CDR3 runs 11 residues. The germline gives CDR1 ENHRY, CDR2 SYGVKD. Trimming took off 10 bases at V and 7 bases at J, with 14 bases between the two ends. The CDR3 nucleotides are TGTGCCACCTCCCCGCCCGGGGAGCAGTACTTC. The encoded protein is CATSPPGEQYF.

This chain joins TRBV4-1 and TRBJ2-1; D not certain. This CDR3 has 14 residues. V lost 4 bases, J lost 3 bases, and 10 bases lay in between. Germline V gene lookup returns CDR1 MGHRA and CDR2 YSYEKL. Here the CDR3 reads CASSPQAHYNEQFF. The CDR3 nucleotides are TGCGCCAGCAGCCCCCAGGCGCACTACAATGAGCAGTTCTTC.

This clone was recorded once. The CDR3 protein is CASTPSVFFRNTEAFF. In DNA, the CDR3 is TGTGCCAGTACCCCGTCGGTATTTTTTCGGAACACTGAAGCTTTCTTT. This chain uses TRBV19 with TRBJ1-1; unclear D gene. The ends were cut back, 7 bases at V and 1 base at J, with 19 bases in the middle. Germline V gene sequence: CDR1 LNHDA, CDR2 SQIVND (reference sequence). The length of the CDR3 is 16 residues.

The CDR3 sequence is CATQGDRNYGYTF. CDR3 bases: TGTGCCACCCAAGGGGACAGAAACTATGGCTACACCTTC. The chain couples TRBV19 to TRBJ1-2; 7 bases agree with TRBD1. Germline trimming cut 10 bases from V and 2 bases from J; bases unmatched to any gene: 7. Per germline, CDR1 LNHDA and CDR2 SQIVND (reference sequence). There are 13 residues in the CDR3.

The rearrangement joins TRBV5-1 to TRBJ2-7, with 7 bases aligning to TRBD1. The V and J ends lost 4 bases and 4 bases, in that order; junction bases with no gene match: 8. This CDR3 is built from 14 residues. Per germline, CDR1 SGHRS and CDR2 YFSETQ. The CDR3: CASSTSTGWYEQYF. The CDR3 DNA sequence: TGCGCCAGCAGCACATCGACAGGGTGGTACGAGCAGTACTTC. Looking up the rest from reference TRBV5-1 and TRBJ2-7 gives the full variable domain: KAGVTQTPRYLIKTRGQQVTLSCSPISGHRSVSWYQQTPGQGLQFLFEYFSETQRNKGNFPGRFSGRQFSNSRSEMNVSTLELGDSALYLCASSTSTGWYEQYFGPGTRLTVT.

This clone showed up just once. V is TRBV19 and J is TRBJ1-2; D call uncertain. Germline V CDR1 and CDR2: LNHDA, SQIVND (reference sequence). The CDR3 has 13 amino acids. V lost 6 bases to trimming and J lost 5 bases, with 13 bases between them. The CDR3 bases are TGTGCCAGTAGGCTAGCGGCGGCTTATGGCTACACCTTC. Translated: CASRLAAAYGYTF.

The chain is built from TRBV27 and TRBJ1-1; a possible D gene is TRBD1 (6 bases). The length of the CDR3 is 12 residues. Germline V gene data show CDR1 as MNHEY and CDR2 as SMNVEV (reference sequence). The V end was cut by 5 bases, the J end by 5 bases, with 9 bases between. Written as DNA, the CDR3 is TGTGCCAGCAGTACCAGGGGTACTGAAGCTTTCTTT. Amino acids: CASSTRGTEAFF.

Remarks on this clone: The sample contains more than one DNA sequence encoding this CDR3. In nucleotides, the CDR3 is TGCAGTGTCTGGGCGGATACGCAGTATTTT. Protein sequence: CSVWADTQYF. This rearrangement joins TRBV20-1 to TRBJ2-3; no reliable D call. V gave up 7 bases and J gave up 6 bases, with 8 bases separating them. CDR1 is DFQATT and CDR2 is SNEGSKA in the germline V gene (reference sequence). CDR3 size: 10 residues.

The gene calls are TRBV5-6 and TRBJ1-3, with TRBD1 matching 10 bases. V trimming: 4 bases; J trimming: 0 bases; junction bases outside the gene matches: 13. Germline V lookup: CDR1 SGHDT, CDR2 YYEEEE. This CDR3 region has 19 residues. The CDR3, as DNA: TGTGCCAGCAGCCCGTTGTTGGGACAGGGGACAGGCTCTGGAAACACCATATATTTT. It specifies CASSPLLGQGTGSGNTIYF.

This clone appeared a single time. The chain links TRBV5-1 to TRBJ2-1, with TRBD2 matching 15 bases. The CDR3 has 14 residues. V gave up 4 bases and J gave up 7 bases; unmatched junction bases: 0. Per the germline V gene, CDR1 is SGHRS and CDR2 is YFSETQ. CDR3 sequence (DNA): TGCGCCAGCAGCGGGACTAGCGGGAGGAATGAGCAGTTCTTC. This codes for CASSGTSGRNEQFF. The full variable domain, in which reference TRBV5-1 and TRBJ2-1 provide the parts outside the CDR3, is KAGVTQTPRYLIKTRGQQVTLSCSPISGHRSVSWYQQTPGQGLQFLFEYFSETQRNKGNFPGRFSGRQFSNSRSEMNVSTLELGDSALYLCASSGTSGRNEQFFGPGTRLTVL.

This sequence joins TRBV7-2 and TRBJ2-7; 9 bases agree with TRBD1. The CDR3 totals 13 residues. Trimming took 4 bases from V and 12 from J; bases not matched to a gene: 10. Germline CDR1 SGHTA, CDR2 FQGNSA. The chain's CDR3 is CASSYSQGAPPYF. Written as DNA, the CDR3 is TGTGCCAGCAGCTATTCACAGGGGGCCCCCCCGTACTTC.

The chain employs TRBV7-2 and TRBJ2-7; D possibly corresponds to TRBD2 (5 bases). CDR3 size: 13 residues. CDR1 is SGHTA and CDR2 is FQGNSA in the germline V gene. Trimming took 6 bases from V and 7 from J, leaving 16 bases between them. CDR3 coding DNA: TGTGCCAGCAGTTTGTCACGAGGGAGAGAGCAGTACTTC. It codes for CASSLSRGREQYF.

The sample holds one count of this clone. The chain employs TRBV6-6 and TRBJ1-6, with 11 nucleotides matching TRBD1. V shed 2 bases, J shed 8 bases, and the junction held 2 bases outside the gene matches. CDR3 length: 15 residues. Looked up from germline, CDR1 is MNHNY and CDR2 is SVGAGI (reference sequence). The CDR3 loop reads CASSYRTGGDSPLHF. The CDR3 nucleotides read TGTGCCAGCAGTTACCGGACAGGGGGCGATTCACCCCTCCACTTT.

This chain uses TRBV7-2 with TRBJ2-4, with D possibly TRBD2 on 6 matching bases. The CDR3 length is 16 residues. Germline assignment: CDR1 SGHTA and CDR2 FQGNSA. V gave up 5 bases and J gave up 0 bases, with 14 bases separating them. CDR3 coding DNA: TGTGCCAGCAGCGCACGGGCGGGAATAGCCAAAAACATTCAGTACTTC. It codes for CASSARAGIAKNIQYF.

The V gene is TRBV6-6, the J gene TRBJ1-1; D call uncertain. V lost 7 bases and J 0 bases, leaving 6 bases between the germline ends. In germline, CDR1 is MNHNY, CDR2 SVGAGI (reference sequence). This CDR3 region has 12 residues. CDR3 bases: TGTGCCAGCATCAGGATGAACACTGAAGCTTTCTTT. Amino acid sequence: CASIRMNTEAFF.

This chain links TRBV19 with TRBJ2-3; TRBD2 is a possible D gene (6 bases). CDR3 size: 16 residues. Germline CDR1 and CDR2: LNHDA and SQIVND (reference sequence). Deletions cut 3 bases from V and 3 bases from J, with 16 bases between. For the CDR3, the DNA is TGTGCCAGTAGTATGGGGCGGGGTTCCGGAACAGATACGCAGTATTTT. It translates to CASSMGRGSGTDTQYF. The whole variable domain, remainder taken from reference TRBV19 and TRBJ2-3, is DGGITQSPKYLFRKEGQNVTLSCEQNLNHDAMYWYRQDPGQGLRLIYYSQIVNDFQKGDIAEGYSVSREKKESFPLTVTSAQKNPTAFYLCASSMGRGSGTDTQYFGPGTRLTVL.

The V and J genes are TRBV4-1 and TRBJ1-2, with 7 bases matching TRBD1. The ends lost 3 bases at V and 2 bases at J; junction bases unmatched: 9. From germline, CDR1 is MGHRA and CDR2 YSYEKL. The CDR3 is 16 amino acids. The CDR3 is CASSQPTRGSNYGYTF. Here the CDR3 DNA reads TGCGCCAGCAGCCAGCCGACCAGGGGGTCGAACTATGGCTACACCTTC.

The genes are TRBV7-3 and TRBJ2-7; 9 bases match TRBD1. CDR1 is SGHTA and CDR2 is FQGTGA in the germline V gene. J gave up 4 bases and V 1 base, and 8 bases lay outside the gene matches. This CDR3 contains 16 residues. The CDR3 reads CASSLSFVGTGYEQYF. The CDR3 DNA reads TGTGCCAGCAGCTTAAGTTTCGTCGGGACAGGGTACGAGCAGTACTTC.

The J gene is TRBJ1-6, the V gene TRBV10-3; D gene unclear. The CDR3 is 17 residues long. The germline V gene encodes CDR1 ENHRY and CDR2 SYGVKD. The V and J ends lost 10 bases and 2 bases respectively, with 21 bases between them. The CDR3 sequence: CATTRVWGGTYNSPLHF. CDR3 nucleotide sequence: TGTGCCACAACAAGGGTGTGGGGAGGCACCTATAATTCACCCCTCCACTTT.

This clone was detected once. CDR3 loop: CASSDRDSGWYGYTF. CDR3 bases: TGTGCCAGCAGCGATCGGGACAGCGGCTGGTATGGCTACACCTTC. This sequence joins TRBV21-1 and TRBJ1-2; the D call in the table, TRBD1, was not verified against the DNA. TRBV21-1 is recorded as a pseudogene. This CDR3 is 15 amino acids long.

The genes are TRBV10-3 and TRBJ1-4, with D unclear. The CDR3 spans 12 residues. The germline gives CDR1 ENHRY, CDR2 SYGVKD. Trimming left V 3 bases short and J 5 bases short, with 4 bases between. CDR3 sequence (DNA): TGTGCCATCAGTGACGGGAATGAAAAACTGTTTTTT. It codes for CAISDGNEKLFF.

The chain has TRBV7-3 and TRBJ2-5; TRBD2 might be the D (6 bases). The CDR3 is 14 amino acids. The germline gives CDR1 SGHTA, CDR2 FQGTGA. Trimming removed 1 base at V and 5 bases at J, with 11 bases between. CDR3 sequence (DNA): TGTGCCAGCAGCTTAAACGGGGGAATGGAGACCCAGTACTTC. As protein: CASSLNGGMETQYF. Drawing the rest from reference TRBV7-3 and TRBJ2-5, the complete variable domain is GAGVSQTPSNKVTEKGKYVELRCDPISGHTALYWYRQSLGQGPEFLIYFQGTGAADDSGLPNDRFFAVRPEGSVSTLKIQRTERGDSAVYLCASSLNGGMETQYFGPGTRLLVL.

This clone was picked up one time. V is TRBV2 and J is TRBJ2-1; 8 bases fit TRBD2. Germline V gene sequence: CDR1 SNHLY, CDR2 FYNNEI. This CDR3 contains 14 residues. The V segment lost 7 bases and the J segment 7 bases; nucleotides outside the gene matches: 9. CDR3 nucleotides: TGTGCCAGCAATAGAGCGGGAGCGGGGAATGAGCAGTTCTTC. It translates to CASNRAGAGNEQFF.

The J gene is TRBJ1-3, the V gene TRBV7-6, with no clear D. The CDR3 spans 15 residues. Deletions cut 2 bases from V and 4 bases from J, with 12 bases between. CDR1 SGHVS and CDR2 FNYEAQ come from the germline V gene. The CDR3 loop reads CASSLSQKEGNTIYF. The CDR3 bases are TGTGCCAGCAGCTTATCGCAGAAAGAAGGAAACACCATATATTTT. The full variable domain, with the rest looked up from reference TRBV7-6 and TRBJ1-3, is GAGVSQSPRYKVTKRGQDVALRCDPISGHVSLYWYRQALGQGPEFLTYFNYEAQQDKSGLPNDRFSAERPEGSISTLTIQRTEQRDSAMYRCASSLSQKEGNTIYFGEGSWLTVV.

In its sample, this clone was seen once. This chain joins TRBV6-5 and TRBJ1-1; perhaps TRBD1 as D (5 bases). CDR1 is MNHEY and CDR2 is SVGAGI in the germline V gene. Deletions cut 8 bases from V and 4 bases from J, with 11 bases between. The CDR3 extends over 12 amino acids. In nucleotides, the CDR3 is TGTGCCAGCGGCAACAGGCTCACTGAAGCTTTCTTT. It is translated as CASGNRLTEAFF.

The chain recombines TRBV7-2 with TRBJ2-6; 12 positions agree with TRBD2. With 0 bases clipped from V and 1 base from J, the junction kept 4 bases outside the gene matches. CDR1 and CDR2 from the germline V gene are SGHTA and FQGNSA. This CDR3 comprises 19 residues. CDR3 sequence reads: CASSLAPGLAGSGANVLTF. The CDR3 DNA reads TGTGCCAGCAGCTTAGCGCCGGGACTAGCGGGTTCTGGGGCCAACGTCCTGACTTTC. Drawing the rest from reference TRBV7-2 and TRBJ2-6, the complete variable domain is GAGVSQSPSNKVTEKGKDVELRCDPISGHTALYWYRQSLGQGLEFLIYFQGNSAPDKSGLPSDRFSAERTGGSVSTLTIQRTQQEDSAVYLCASSLAPGLAGSGANVLTFGAGSRLTVL.